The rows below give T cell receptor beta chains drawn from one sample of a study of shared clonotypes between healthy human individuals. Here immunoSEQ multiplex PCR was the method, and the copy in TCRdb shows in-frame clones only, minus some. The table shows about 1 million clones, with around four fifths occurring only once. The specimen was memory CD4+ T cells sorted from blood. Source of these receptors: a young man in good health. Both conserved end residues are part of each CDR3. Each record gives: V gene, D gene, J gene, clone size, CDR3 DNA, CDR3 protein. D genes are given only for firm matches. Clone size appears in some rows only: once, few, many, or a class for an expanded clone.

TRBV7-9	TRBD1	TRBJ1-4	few	TGTGCCAGCAGTCGGAATACAGGGGTTTGGAATGAAAAACTGTTTTTT	CASSRNTGVWNEKLFF
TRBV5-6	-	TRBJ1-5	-	TGTGCCAGCAGCTTGACAGGAGCTCAGCCCCAGCATTTT	CASSLTGAQPQHF
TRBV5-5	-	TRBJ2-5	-	TGTGCCAGCAGCCGAGTAGACAGCCAAGAGACCCAGTACTTC	CASSRVDSQETQYF
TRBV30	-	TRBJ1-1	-	TGTGCCTGGAACCTGAACACTGAAGCTTTCTTT	CAWNLNTEAFF
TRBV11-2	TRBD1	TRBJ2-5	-	TGTGCCAGCAGCCTCCAGGGGGCGAAACAAGAGACCCAGTACTTC	CASSLQGAKQETQYF
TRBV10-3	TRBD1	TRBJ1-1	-	TGTGCCATCAGTGAGCCCGGGACAGGCTTTAACACTGAAGCTTTCTTT	CAISEPGTGFNTEAFF
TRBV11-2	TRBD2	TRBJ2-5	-	TGTGCCAGCAGCTTACTAGCGGGGGGCCAAGAGACCCAGTACTTC	CASSLLAGGQETQYF
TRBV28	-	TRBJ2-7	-	TGTGCCAGCAGTTTAAACAGGGCGTACGAGCAGTACTTC	CASSLNRAYEQYF
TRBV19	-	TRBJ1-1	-	TGTGCCACCGACCAGGGGTCCGAAGCTTTCTTT	CATDQGSEAFF
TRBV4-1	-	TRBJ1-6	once	TGCGCCAGCAGGAATATTTATAACTATAATTCACCCCTCCACTTT	CASRNIYNYNSPLHF
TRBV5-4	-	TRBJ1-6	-	TGTGCCAGCAGCTTGCGCACCCTGGGAAATAATTCACCCCTCCACTTT	CASSLRTLGNNSPLHF
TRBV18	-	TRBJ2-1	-	TGTGCCAGCTCACCCGGGGTGGGTGAGCAGTTCTTC	CASSPGVGEQFF
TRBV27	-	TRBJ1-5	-	TGTGCCAGCAGTTCCACAGTAAGCAATCAGCCCCAGCATTTT	CASSSTVSNQPQHF
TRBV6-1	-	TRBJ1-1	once	TGTGCCAGCAGTGTCACAGCGTACACTGAAGCTTTCTTT	CASSVTAYTEAFF
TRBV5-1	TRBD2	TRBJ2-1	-	TGCGCCAGCAGCTGGGTTGCGGGAGGGTGGAATGAGCAGTTCTTC	CASSWVAGGWNEQFF
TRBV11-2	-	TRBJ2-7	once	TGTGCCAGCAGCTTAGCTAGGACAGTAAACGAGCAGTACTTC	CASSLARTVNEQYF
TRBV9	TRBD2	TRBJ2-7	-	TGTGCCAGCAGCGTAGTATACAGTCTCTCTGGACTAGCCCCCTGCGAGCAGTACTTC	CASSVVYSLSGLAPCEQYF
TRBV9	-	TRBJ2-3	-	TGTGCCAGCAGCCAAGGTCTCCGTTTCCGGGACACAGATACGCAGTATTTT	CASSQGLRFRDTDTQYF
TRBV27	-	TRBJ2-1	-	TGTGCCAGCAGTTTTGACTCCTCCGCCGGTGAGCAGTTCTTC	CASSFDSSAGEQFF